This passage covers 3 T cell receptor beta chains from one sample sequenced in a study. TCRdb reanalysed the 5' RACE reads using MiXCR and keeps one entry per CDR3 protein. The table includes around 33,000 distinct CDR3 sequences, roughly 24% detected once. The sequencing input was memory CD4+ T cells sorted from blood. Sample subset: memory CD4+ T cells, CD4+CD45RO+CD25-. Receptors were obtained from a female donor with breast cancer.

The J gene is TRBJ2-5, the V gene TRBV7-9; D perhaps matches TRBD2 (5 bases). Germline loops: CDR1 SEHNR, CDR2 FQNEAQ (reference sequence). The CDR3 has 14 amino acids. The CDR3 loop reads CVSRRGNNQETQYF. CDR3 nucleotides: TGTGTTAGCCGCCGGGGAAATAACCAAGAGACCCAGTACTTC.

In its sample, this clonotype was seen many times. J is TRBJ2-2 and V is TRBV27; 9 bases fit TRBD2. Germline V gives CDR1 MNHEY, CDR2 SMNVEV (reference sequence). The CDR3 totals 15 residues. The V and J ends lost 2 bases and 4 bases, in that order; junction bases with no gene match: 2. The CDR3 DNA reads TGTGCCAGCAGTTTACCGGGACTAGCCACCGGGGAGCTGTTTTTT. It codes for CASSLPGLATGELFF.

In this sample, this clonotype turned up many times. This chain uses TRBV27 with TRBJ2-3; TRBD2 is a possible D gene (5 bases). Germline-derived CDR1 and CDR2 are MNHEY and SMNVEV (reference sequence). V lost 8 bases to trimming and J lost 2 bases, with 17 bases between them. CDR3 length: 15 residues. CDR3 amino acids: CASSPGGGLTDTQYF. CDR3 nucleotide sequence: TGTGCCAGCTCCCCCGGCGGCGGGCTCACAGATACGCAGTATTTT.